A single sample is the source of the 25 T cell receptor beta chains below, sequenced in a study of blood T cell repertoires in COVID-19 (TCRdb year 2020). Preparation of the library involved the immunoSEQ multiplex PCR assay. TCRdb obtained this table from immuneACCESS and retained in-frame rearrangements with V and J assigned. These tables miss some clones; where compared with another copy, unresolved V genes account for less than half of the shortfall, and the remainder is unexplained. This sample lists about half a million clones; roughly 88% were detected once. The ten largest account for approximately 3.2% of the sample. The sample comprised peripheral blood. The receptors shown here come from a human donor in a cohort sampled during active COVID-19.

The chain links TRBV28 to TRBJ2-2; 7 bases agree with TRBD1. CDR3 size: 15 residues. Germline trimming cut 5 bases from V and 7 bases from J; bases unmatched to any gene: 10. Germline V gives CDR1 MDHEN, CDR2 SYDVKM. The chain's CDR3 is CASSLRQGRSGELFF. CDR3 sequence (DNA): TGTGCCAGCAGTCTGCGACAGGGCAGGAGCGGGGAGCTGTTTTTT. Combining the CDR3 with reference TRBV28 and TRBJ2-2 gives the whole variable domain DVKVTQSSRYLVKRTGEKVFLECVQDMDHENMFWYRQDPGLGLRLIYFSYDVKMKEKGDIPEGYSVSREKKERFSLILESASTNQTSMYLCASSLRQGRSGELFFGEGSRLTVL.

This chain uses TRBV10-3 with TRBJ1-1; the D gene is possibly TRBD1 (6 bases). The CDR3 is 14 amino acids. V lost 6 bases, J lost 0 bases, and 11 bases lay in between. In germline, CDR1 is ENHRY, CDR2 SYGVKD. The CDR3 DNA reads as TGTGCCATCAGCGCCGGGACACTGAACACTGAAGCTTTCTTT. Translated: CAISAGTLNTEAFF.

The chain uses TRBV3-1 (or the pseudogene TRBV3-2) and TRBJ2-1; TRBD1 matches at 9 bases. The ends lost 4 bases at V and 0 bases at J; junction bases unmatched: 7. Germline V lookup: CDR1 LGHDT, CDR2 YNNKEL (reference sequence). This CDR3 region has 17 residues. DNA for the CDR3: TGTGCCAGCAGCCGCCGAGGACAGGGGAACTCCTACAATGAGCAGTTCTTC. It yields the protein CASSRRGQGNSYNEQFF.

This clone was recorded only once. V is TRBV19 and J is TRBJ1-1; D uncertain. The ends were cut back, 7 bases at V and 6 bases at J, with 12 bases in the middle. The germline V gene encodes CDR1 LNHDA and CDR2 SQIVND (reference sequence). The CDR3 runs to 12 residues. The CDR3 bases are TGTGCCAGTAAAACCCAATCAGCTGAAGCTTTCTTT. Protein product: CASKTQSAEAFF.

The gene calls are TRBV11-2 and TRBJ1-4, with D possibly TRBD1 on 6 matching bases. The CDR3 loop spans 15 amino acids. The germline V and J ends were trimmed by 5 bases and 4 bases, with 14 bases remaining between them. CDR1 and CDR2 (germline): SGHAT, FQNNGV. CDR3 amino acids: CASSVNRAGNEKLFF. As DNA, the CDR3 is TGTGCCAGCAGCGTCAACAGGGCCGGTAATGAAAAACTGTTTTTT.

J is TRBJ2-2 and V is TRBV9; a weak D match, TRBD1 (6 bases). The germline CDR1 and CDR2 sequences are SGDLS and YYNGEE. This CDR3 is built from 16 residues. With 3 bases removed from V and 4 bases from J, the gap between germline ends came to 16 bases. The CDR3 sequence is CASSAQTGRGTGELFF. The CDR3, as DNA: TGTGCCAGCAGCGCACAAACAGGGCGCGGCACCGGGGAGCTGTTTTTT.

A word on this clone: The conserved closing phenylalanine or tryptophan is absent in this CDR3, likely reflecting a read error. No DNA is shown, since the ends of the CDR3 on it are uncertain; the CDR3 is the one TCRdb lists. The chain joins TRBV5-5 to TRBJ2-7; TRBD1, the table's D call, lacks a check against the DNA. Ends included, the CDR3 has 11 residues. From germline, CDR1 is SGHKS and CDR2 YYEKEE (reference sequence). CDR3 in amino acids: CASSLVTKGDI.

The CDR3 nucleotides read TGTGCCAGCAGCGCGGGACCTAATCAGCCCCAGCATTTT. This encodes CASSAGPNQPQHF. V usage is TRBV5-6 and J usage is TRBJ1-5; a weak D match, TRBD1 (5 bases). Per the germline V gene, CDR1 is SGHDT and CDR2 is YYEEEE. The CDR3 covers 13 residues. V was cut by 4 bases and J by 4 bases, with 9 bases left in between.

This sequence joins TRBV9 and TRBJ1-2, with D perhaps matching TRBD1 (6 bases). V was pared by 2 bases and J by 7 bases, with 12 bases between. This CDR3 has 13 residues. Per germline, CDR1 SGDLS and CDR2 YYNGEE. CDR3 DNA: TGTGCCAGCAGCGTCGGACAGTATAGTGGCTACACCTTC. This gives the protein CASSVGQYSGYTF. The variable domain in full, completed from reference TRBV9 and TRBJ1-2, reads DSGVTQTPKHLITATGQRVTLRCSPRSGDLSVYWYQQSLDQGLQFLIQYYNGEERAKGNILERFSAQQFPDLHSELNLSSLELGDSALYFCASSVGQYSGYTFGSGTRLTVV.

The chain has TRBV7-9 and TRBJ2-5; 7 bases are shared with TRBD1. Germline V gene lookup returns CDR1 SEHNR and CDR2 FQNEAQ (reference sequence). V trimming: 5 bases; J trimming: 1 base; junction bases outside the gene matches: 1. This CDR3 has 13 amino acids. The CDR3: CASSRDSQETQYF. CDR3 DNA: TGTGCCAGCAGCCGGGACAGCCAAGAGACCCAGTACTTC.

The chain employs TRBV7-8 and TRBJ2-7; 7 nucleotides match TRBD2. J lost 6 bases, V lost 4 bases, and 12 bases had no gene match. Germline V CDR1 and CDR2: SGHVS, FQNEAQ. The CDR3 runs 15 residues. The CDR3 is CASSSLRAGAGEQYF. In DNA form, the CDR3 reads TGTGCCAGCAGCTCCCTGCGGGCGGGAGCTGGCGAGCAGTACTTC.

The chain joins TRBV7-2 to TRBJ1-2; the D gene is possibly TRBD1 (5 bases). This CDR3 contains 15 residues. Germline CDR1 and CDR2: SGHTA and FQGNSA. Trimming shortened V by 2 bases and J by 8 bases, and 18 bases separated the two germline ends. The CDR3 DNA is TGTGCCAGCAGCTTACTCTCGGACACTCTAAAGGGCTACACCTTC. It is translated as CASSLLSDTLKGYTF.

The J gene is TRBJ2-7, the V gene TRBV4-3; perhaps TRBD2 as D (6 bases). The CDR3 runs to 15 residues. The V and J ends lost 0 bases and 7 bases respectively, with 16 bases between them. Germline CDR1 reads LGHNA; CDR2 reads YSLEER. The CDR3 coding sequence is TGCGCCAGCAGCCAAGAATTTGGCAGGGAGGAGGAGCAGTACTTC. It yields the protein CASSQEFGREEEQYF.

The J gene is TRBJ2-3, the V gene TRBV18, with D possibly TRBD2 on 6 matching bases. Trimming pared 3 bases from V and 4 bases from J, leaving 14 bases between. The CDR3 is 15 residues long. Germline lookup yields CDR1 KGHSH and CDR2 LQKENI. The CDR3 DNA is TGTGCCAGCTCACCCCGTAGCGGAGGGGCAGATACGCAGTATTTT. Its protein is CASSPRSGGADTQYF.

The chain employs TRBV5-1 and TRBJ2-2; TRBD2 is a possible D gene (7 bases). CDR1 and CDR2 (germline): SGHRS, YFSETQ. CDR3 length: 15 amino acids. Trimming removed 1 base from V and 6 bases from J, with 13 bases in between. For the CDR3, the DNA is TGCGCCAGCAGCTTGACCGGGGGGCAGGCCGGGGAGCTGTTTTTT. Its translation is CASSLTGGQAGELFF. Based on the CDR3 plus reference TRBV5-1 and TRBJ2-2, the full variable domain is KAGVTQTPRYLIKTRGQQVTLSCSPISGHRSVSWYQQTPGQGLQFLFEYFSETQRNKGNFPGRFSGRQFSNSRSEMNVSTLELGDSALYLCASSLTGGQAGELFFGEGSRLTVL.

This rearrangement joins TRBV7-9 to TRBJ1-6, with D hard to call. CDR3 length: 13 residues. Germline loops: CDR1 SEHNR, CDR2 FQNEAQ (reference sequence). Trimming took off 7 bases at V and 5 bases at J, with 9 bases between the two ends. The CDR3 loop reads CASTDIHNSPLHF. In nucleotides, the CDR3 is TGTGCCAGCACCGACATTCATAATTCACCCCTCCACTTT. Looking up the rest from reference TRBV7-9 and TRBJ1-6 gives the full variable domain: DTGVSQNPRHKITKRGQNVTFRCDPISEHNRLYWYRQTLGQGPEFLTYFQNEAQLEKSRLLSDRFSAERPKGSFSTLEIQRTEQGDSAMYLCASTDIHNSPLHFGNGTRLTVT.

This clone has just one count. This chain connects TRBV19 to TRBJ2-5; 10 nucleotides align to TRBD2. Trimming removed 3 bases from V and 7 bases from J; junction bases left unmatched: 14. This CDR3 is built from 17 residues. The germline V gene has CDR1 LNHDA and CDR2 SQIVND (reference sequence). CDR3 region: CASSIGGLALIGGTQYF. CDR3 DNA sequence: TGTGCCAGTAGTATTGGGGGACTAGCGTTGATAGGCGGGACCCAGTACTTC.

As concerns this clone: The sample has other DNA sequences that encode this CDR3 too. CDR3 sequence: CSVRDSGNTIYF. The CDR3, as DNA: TGCAGCGTTCGCGACTCTGGAAACACCATATATTTT. V is TRBV29-1 and J is TRBJ1-3; D is undetermined. Trimming shortened V by 5 bases and J by 0 bases, and 5 bases separated the two germline ends. The germline CDR1 and CDR2 sequences are SQVTM and ANQGSEA. The CDR3 contains 12 residues.

The V and J genes are TRBV9 and TRBJ2-1; 9 nucleotides agree with TRBD2. With 0 bases clipped from V and 3 bases from J, the junction kept 1 base outside the gene matches. The CDR3 is 15 residues long. Germline V lookup: CDR1 SGDLS, CDR2 YYNGEE. The CDR3 spells CASSVDSGSYNEQFF. CDR3 coding DNA: TGTGCCAGCAGCGTAGATAGCGGGAGCTACAATGAGCAGTTCTTC.

The chain carries TRBV21-1 and TRBJ2-4; the table assigns TRBD2, which was not confirmed against the DNA. TRBV21-1 is recorded as a pseudogene. This CDR3 region has 15 residues. The CDR3 reads CASSRYLLAKNIQYF. CDR3 nucleotides: TGTGCCAGCAGCAGGTACCTACTAGCCAAAAACATTCAGTACTTC.

The chain combines TRBV5-4 with TRBJ2-6; 10 bases agree with TRBD1. Germline CDR1 is SGHNT and CDR2 is YYREEE (reference sequence). The V and J ends lost 4 bases and 1 base, in that order; junction bases with no gene match: 8. This CDR3 spans 18 amino acids. DNA for the CDR3: TGTGCCAGCAGCCCAGAGACAGGGGGCGTTTCTGGGGCCAACGTCCTGACTTTC. Its translation: CASSPETGGVSGANVLTF.

The gene calls are TRBV28 and TRBJ2-7; 7 bases are a match to TRBD2. CDR1 is MDHEN and CDR2 is SYDVKM in the germline V gene. CDR3 length: 15 residues. Losses at the gene ends were 4 bases for V and 2 bases for J; bases not matched to a gene: 8. This CDR3 reads CASSSGGSDTYEQYF. The CDR3, as DNA: TGTGCCAGCAGTTCCGGCGGGAGCGATACCTACGAGCAGTACTTC.

The chain recombines TRBV30 with TRBJ2-7; 14 bases map to TRBD2. Germline CDR1 is GTSNPN and CDR2 is SVGIG (reference sequence). This CDR3 contains 14 residues. The V gene end was trimmed by 4 bases and the J gene end by 7 bases; junction bases not matched to a gene: 6. Written as DNA, the CDR3 is TGTGCCTGGACTGGGACTAGCGGGAGTTGGGAGCAGTACTTC. Its protein is CAWTGTSGSWEQYF.

The genes are TRBV5-6 and TRBJ1-2; tentatively, D is TRBD1 (6 bases). Between the trimmed V and J ends, which lost 1 base and 2 bases, there was a span of 18 bases. CDR1 and CDR2 (germline): SGHDT, YYEEEE. The CDR3 runs 17 residues. The DNA of the CDR3 is TGTGCCAGCAGCTTGTTTTTGTCGGGGGGGCTGAACTATGGCTACACCTTC. Protein product: CASSLFLSGGLNYGYTF. The full variable domain, rest sourced from reference TRBV5-6 and TRBJ1-2, is DAGVTQSPTHLIKTRGQQVTLRCSPKSGHDTVSWYQQALGQGPQFIFQYYEEEERQRGNFPDRFSGHQFPNYSSELNVNALLLGDSALYLCASSLFLSGGLNYGYTFGSGTRLTVV.

The J gene is TRBJ2-1, the V gene TRBV7-2, with 14 bases lining up with TRBD2. Germline values: CDR1 SGHTA, CDR2 FQGNSA. J was trimmed by 0 bases and V by 3 bases; bases with no gene match: 4. The length of the CDR3 is 18 residues. The CDR3 DNA sequence: TGTGCCAGCAGCTTTTATGGGACTAGCGGGAGCTCCTACAATGAGCAGTTCTTC. It is translated as CASSFYGTSGSSYNEQFF.